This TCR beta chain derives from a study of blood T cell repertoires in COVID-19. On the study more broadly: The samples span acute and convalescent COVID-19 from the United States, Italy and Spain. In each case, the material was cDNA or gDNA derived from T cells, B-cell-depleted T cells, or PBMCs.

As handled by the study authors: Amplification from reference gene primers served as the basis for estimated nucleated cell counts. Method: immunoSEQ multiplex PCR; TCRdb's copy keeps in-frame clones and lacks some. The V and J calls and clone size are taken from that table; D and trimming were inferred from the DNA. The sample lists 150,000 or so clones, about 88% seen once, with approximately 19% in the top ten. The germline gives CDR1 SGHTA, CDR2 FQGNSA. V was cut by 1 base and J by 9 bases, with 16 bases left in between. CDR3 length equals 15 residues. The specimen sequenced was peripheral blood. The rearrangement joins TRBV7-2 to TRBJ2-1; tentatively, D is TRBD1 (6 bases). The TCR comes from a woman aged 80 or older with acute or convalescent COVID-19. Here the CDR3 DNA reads TGTGCCAGCAGCTTAGTGGAGCTCGCCAGGGGTGAGCAGTTCTTC. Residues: CASSLVELARGEQFF.